Listed here are 13 T cell receptor beta chains from one sample, sequenced in a study of blood T cell repertoires in COVID-19. The method was immunoSEQ multiplex PCR; TCRdb's version includes in-frame clones alone and lacks a portion of them. The table shows roughly 41,000 clones, with 88% occurring only once. The material sequenced was peripheral blood. Receptors were obtained from a human donor in a cohort sampled during active COVID-19.

The J gene is TRBJ1-3, the V gene TRBV18; possibly TRBD1 for D (5 bases). CDR1 is KGHSH and CDR2 is LQKENI in the germline V gene. V was clipped by 5 bases and J by 0 bases, with 11 bases between them. This CDR3 has 15 residues. The DNA for the CDR3 is TGTGCCAGCTCAGTACAGGCCACCTCTGGAAACACCATATATTTT. Amino acid sequence: CASSVQATSGNTIYF.

The CDR3, as DNA: TGTGCCAGCAGTGTGGGGACAGGTCGCAGGAGGGAGCAGTTCTTC. Translating it yields CASSVGTGRRREQFF. The gene calls are TRBV25-1 and TRBJ2-1; 8 bases are a match to TRBD1. With 4 bases clipped from V and 10 bases from J, the junction kept 12 bases outside the gene matches. Per the germline V gene, CDR1 is MGHDK and CDR2 is SYGVNS. The CDR3 length is 15 residues.

V is TRBV27 and J is TRBJ2-3, with TRBD1 identical over 12 bases. The CDR3 sequence is 18 residues long. CDR1 is MNHEY, CDR2 SMNVEV, per germline (reference sequence). Losses at the gene ends were 10 bases for V and 1 base for J; bases not matched to a gene: 15. The DNA of the CDR3 is TGTGCCACCGCCGGGACAGGGGGCGTTGGGAGCGGCACAGATACGCAGTATTTT. Translation: CATAGTGGVGSGTDTQYF.

The chain carries TRBV3-1 (or the pseudogene TRBV3-2) and TRBJ1-5; D not resolved. The CDR3 consists of 14 residues. The germline V gene has CDR1 LGHDT and CDR2 YNNKEL (reference sequence). The V and J ends lost 2 bases and 3 bases respectively, with 8 bases between them. The CDR3 DNA reads as TGTGCCAGCAGCCAATCCAGGAACAATCAGCCCCAGCATTTT. Protein: CASSQSRNNQPQHF.

This clone is a singleton in its sample. The chain links TRBV18 to TRBJ2-2, with a tentative D call TRBD2 (5 bases). The CDR3 is 15 residues long. Deletions cut 2 bases from V and 8 bases from J, with 15 bases between. Per the germline V gene, CDR1 is KGHSH and CDR2 is LQKENI. As DNA, the CDR3 is TGTGCCAGCTCACCAGGCATAGCGCGGATAGGGGAGCTGTTTTTT. Translation: CASSPGIARIGELFF.

The chain links TRBV9 to TRBJ1-2, with D maybe TRBD1 (6 bases). CDR1 and CDR2 from the germline V gene are SGDLS and YYNGEE. V was shortened by 4 bases and J by 4 bases, with 14 bases between the two germline ends. CDR3 length equals 14 residues. This CDR3 reads CASSPSDSAYGYTF. The CDR3 DNA reads TGTGCCAGCAGCCCATCGGACAGTGCCTATGGCTACACCTTC. Full variable domain (remainder filled in from reference TRBV9 and TRBJ1-2): DSGVTQTPKHLITATGQRVTLRCSPRSGDLSVYWYQQSLDQGLQFLIQYYNGEERAKGNILERFSAQQFPDLHSELNLSSLELGDSALYFCASSPSDSAYGYTFGSGTRLTVV.

V is TRBV19 and J is TRBJ2-7; D perhaps matches TRBD1 (6 bases). Trimming stripped 5 bases from V and 1 base from J, with 12 bases between. Germline CDR1 is LNHDA and CDR2 is SQIVND (reference sequence). The length of the CDR3 is 14 residues. The DNA for the CDR3 is TGTGCCAGTAGTGCAGGGGTTGGATCCTACGAGCAGTACTTC. This encodes CASSAGVGSYEQYF.

This sequence joins TRBV25-1 and TRBJ2-7; TRBD2 matches at 10 bases. Germline CDR1 MGHDK, CDR2 SYGVNS. This CDR3 has 15 amino acids. V dropped 6 bases and J dropped 6; count of bases not matched to a gene: 11. The CDR3 protein is CASRGVGGTSVEQYF. CDR3 coding DNA: TGTGCCAGCAGGGGGGTCGGGGGGACTAGCGTCGAGCAGTACTTC.

The chain carries TRBV7-2 and TRBJ1-2; tentatively, D is TRBD1 (5 bases). Trimming cost V 5 bases and J 4 bases, with 17 bases left between them. The CDR3 contains 15 residues. In germline, CDR1 is SGHTA, CDR2 FQGNSA. The CDR3 here is CASSPRTGAIYGYTF. CDR3 DNA sequence: TGTGCCAGCAGCCCTCGAACAGGCGCTATCTATGGCTACACCTTC.

The chain links TRBV5-4 to TRBJ1-1; D ambiguous. The CDR3 loop spans 15 amino acids. From germline, CDR1 is SGHNT and CDR2 YYREEE (reference sequence). Trimming removed 1 base from V and 7 bases from J, with 17 bases in between. The CDR3 loop is CASSLSRTGRGEAFF. The CDR3 DNA reads TGTGCCAGCAGCTTGTCCAGGACCGGCCGGGGTGAAGCTTTCTTT.

The gene calls are TRBV3-1 (or the pseudogene TRBV3-2) and TRBJ1-2; TRBD1 aligns across 9 bases. The germline V gene encodes CDR1 LGHDT and CDR2 YNNKEL (reference sequence). The CDR3 is made up of 14 amino acids. V dropped 4 bases and J dropped 4; count of bases not matched to a gene: 4. The CDR3 protein is CASSRQGGVYGYTF. The CDR3 DNA follows: TGTGCCAGCAGCCGACAGGGGGGCGTCTATGGCTACACCTTC.

V is TRBV28 and J is TRBJ2-7, with 7 bases matching TRBD2. V lost 6 bases and J lost 7; bases outside the gene matches: 9. Germline loops: CDR1 MDHEN, CDR2 SYDVKM. CDR3 length: 13 residues. The CDR3 loop reads CASRAGTGREQYF. CDR3 nucleotide sequence: TGTGCCAGCAGAGCGGGGACGGGGCGGGAGCAGTACTTC. Full variable domain (rest looked up from reference TRBV28 and TRBJ2-7): DVKVTQSSRYLVKRTGEKVFLECVQDMDHENMFWYRQDPGLGLRLIYFSYDVKMKEKGDIPEGYSVSREKKERFSLILESASTNQTSMYLCASRAGTGREQYFGPGTRLTVT.

V usage is TRBV6-5 and J usage is TRBJ1-3; a possible D gene is TRBD1 (5 bases). The ends were cut back, 6 bases at V and 0 bases at J, with 9 bases in the middle. This CDR3 is built from 14 residues. In germline, CDR1 is MNHEY, CDR2 SVGAGI. The CDR3 spells CASRDTHSGNTIYF. CDR3 in DNA: TGTGCCAGCAGGGACACTCACTCTGGAAACACCATATATTTT.